This T cell receptor beta chain was captured by sequencing in a study of shared clonotypes between healthy human individuals. Trimming removed 5 bases from V and 10 bases from J; junction bases left unmatched: 12. The CDR3 totals 14 residues. The germline CDR1 and CDR2 sequences are GTSNPN and SVGIG (reference sequence). Generated by immunoSEQ multiplex PCR, the TCRdb table keeps only in-frame clones and is missing some. The sample gives about 490,000 clones, over 75% of which show up once; roughly 13% is in the top ten. Worth noting for this clone: This sequence is one base from a far larger clone and is likely a read error.

The chain uses TRBV30 and TRBJ1-4, with 8 bases aligning to TRBD1. This TCR derives from a middle-aged woman in good health. Some clones in this sample may be carry-over from other donors' samples. The sequenced sample was PBMCs. The DNA of the CDR3 is TGTGCCTGGGACCCGGGACAGGAGGGTGGAAAACTGTTTTTT. Its protein is CAWDPGQEGGKLFF.